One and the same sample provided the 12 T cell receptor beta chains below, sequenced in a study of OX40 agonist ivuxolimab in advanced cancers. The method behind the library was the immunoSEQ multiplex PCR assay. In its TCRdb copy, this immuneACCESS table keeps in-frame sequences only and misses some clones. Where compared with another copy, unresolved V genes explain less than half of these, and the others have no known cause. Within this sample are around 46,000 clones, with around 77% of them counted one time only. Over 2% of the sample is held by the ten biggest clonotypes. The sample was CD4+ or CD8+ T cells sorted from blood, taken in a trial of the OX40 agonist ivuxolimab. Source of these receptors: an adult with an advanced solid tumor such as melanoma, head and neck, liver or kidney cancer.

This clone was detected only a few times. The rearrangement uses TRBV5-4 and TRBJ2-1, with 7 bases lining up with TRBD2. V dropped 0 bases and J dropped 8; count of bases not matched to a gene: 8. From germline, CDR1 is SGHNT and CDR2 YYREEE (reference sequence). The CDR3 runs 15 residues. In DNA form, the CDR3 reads TGTGCCAGCAGCTTGGCGGCTAGCGGTATTTATGAGCAGTTCTTC. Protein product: CASSLAASGIYEQFF.

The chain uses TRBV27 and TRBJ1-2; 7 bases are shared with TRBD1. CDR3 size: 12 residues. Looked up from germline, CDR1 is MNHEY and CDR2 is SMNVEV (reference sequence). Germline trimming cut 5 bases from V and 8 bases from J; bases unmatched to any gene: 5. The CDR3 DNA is TGTGCCAGCAGTGACAGGGCAGGAGGCTACACCTTC. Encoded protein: CASSDRAGGYTF.

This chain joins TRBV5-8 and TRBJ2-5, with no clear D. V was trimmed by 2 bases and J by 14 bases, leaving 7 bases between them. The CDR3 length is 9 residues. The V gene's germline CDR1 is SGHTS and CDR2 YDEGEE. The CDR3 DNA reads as TGTGCCAGCAGCTTCGTACCCTACTTC. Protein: CASSFVPYF. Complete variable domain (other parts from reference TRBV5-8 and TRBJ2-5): EAGVTQSPTHLIKTRGQQATLRCSPISGHTSVYWYQQALGLGLQFLLWYDEGEERNRGNFPPRFSGRQFPNYSSELNVNALELEDSALYLCASSFVPYFGPGTRLLVL.

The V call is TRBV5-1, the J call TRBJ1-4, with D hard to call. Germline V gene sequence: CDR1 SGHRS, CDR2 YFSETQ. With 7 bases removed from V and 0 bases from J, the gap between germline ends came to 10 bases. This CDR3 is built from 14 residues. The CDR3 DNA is TGCGCCAGCGCCCCGGGTGCAACTAATGAAAAACTGTTTTTT. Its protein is CASAPGATNEKLFF.

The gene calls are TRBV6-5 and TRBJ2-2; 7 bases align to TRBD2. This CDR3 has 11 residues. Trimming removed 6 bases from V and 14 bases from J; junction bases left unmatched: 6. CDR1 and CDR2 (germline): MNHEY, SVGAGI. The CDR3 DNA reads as TGTGCCAGCAGCGGGCCGGGGGGACTGTTTTTT. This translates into CASSGPGGLFF.

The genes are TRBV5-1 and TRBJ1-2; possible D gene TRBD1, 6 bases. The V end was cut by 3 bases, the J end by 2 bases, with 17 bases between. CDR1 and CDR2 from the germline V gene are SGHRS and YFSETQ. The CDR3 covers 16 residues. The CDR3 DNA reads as TGCGCCAGCAGCTCCGAAGGCAGACAGGCGAACTATGGCTACACCTTC. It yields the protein CASSSEGRQANYGYTF.

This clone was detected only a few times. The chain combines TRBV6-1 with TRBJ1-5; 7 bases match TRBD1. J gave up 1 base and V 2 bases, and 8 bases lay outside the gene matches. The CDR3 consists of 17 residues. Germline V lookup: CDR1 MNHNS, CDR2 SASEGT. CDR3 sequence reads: CASSEIPGTASNQPQHF. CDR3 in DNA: TGTGCCAGCAGTGAAATTCCCGGGACAGCGAGCAATCAGCCCCAGCATTTT.

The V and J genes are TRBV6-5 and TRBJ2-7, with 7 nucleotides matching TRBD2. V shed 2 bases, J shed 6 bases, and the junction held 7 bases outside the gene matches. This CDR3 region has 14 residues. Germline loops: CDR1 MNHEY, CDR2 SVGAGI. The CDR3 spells CASSYGRAFGEQYF. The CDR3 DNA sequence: TGTGCCAGCAGTTACGGGAGGGCTTTTGGCGAGCAGTACTTC.

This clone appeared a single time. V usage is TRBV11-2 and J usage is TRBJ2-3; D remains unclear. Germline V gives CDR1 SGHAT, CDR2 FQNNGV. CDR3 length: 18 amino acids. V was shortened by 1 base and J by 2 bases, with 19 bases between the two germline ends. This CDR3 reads CASSLVRSFTRTTDTQYF. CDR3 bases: TGTGCCAGCAGCTTAGTAAGGTCTTTTACGCGGACCACAGATACGCAGTATTTT.

The CDR3, as DNA: TGTGCCAGTAGTATAGGACTAGCGGGCGCCTCCCAGTACAATGAGCAGTTCTTC. It codes for CASSIGLAGASQYNEQFF. This rearrangement joins TRBV19 to TRBJ2-1; 10 bases agree with TRBD2. Looked up from germline, CDR1 is LNHDA and CDR2 is SQIVND (reference sequence). Unmatched junction bases numbered 10, after V lost 1 base and J lost 4 bases. The CDR3 has 18 amino acids. Full variable domain (missing parts from reference TRBV19 and TRBJ2-1): DGGITQSPKYLFRKEGQNVTLSCEQNLNHDAMYWYRQDPGQGLRLIYYSQIVNDFQKGDIAEGYSVSREKKESFPLTVTSAQKNPTAFYLCASSIGLAGASQYNEQFFGPGTRLTVL.

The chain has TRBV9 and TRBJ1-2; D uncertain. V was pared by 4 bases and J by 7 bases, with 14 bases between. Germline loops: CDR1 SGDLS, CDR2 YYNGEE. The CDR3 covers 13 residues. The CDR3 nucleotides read TGTGCCAGCAGCCACCTCCACCGGGGTGGCTACACCTTC. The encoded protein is CASSHLHRGGYTF.

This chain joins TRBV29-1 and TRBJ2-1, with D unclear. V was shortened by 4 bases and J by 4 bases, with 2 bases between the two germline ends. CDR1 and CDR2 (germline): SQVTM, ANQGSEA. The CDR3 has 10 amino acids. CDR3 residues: CSVGYNEQFF. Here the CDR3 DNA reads TGCAGCGTTGGGTACAATGAGCAGTTCTTC.